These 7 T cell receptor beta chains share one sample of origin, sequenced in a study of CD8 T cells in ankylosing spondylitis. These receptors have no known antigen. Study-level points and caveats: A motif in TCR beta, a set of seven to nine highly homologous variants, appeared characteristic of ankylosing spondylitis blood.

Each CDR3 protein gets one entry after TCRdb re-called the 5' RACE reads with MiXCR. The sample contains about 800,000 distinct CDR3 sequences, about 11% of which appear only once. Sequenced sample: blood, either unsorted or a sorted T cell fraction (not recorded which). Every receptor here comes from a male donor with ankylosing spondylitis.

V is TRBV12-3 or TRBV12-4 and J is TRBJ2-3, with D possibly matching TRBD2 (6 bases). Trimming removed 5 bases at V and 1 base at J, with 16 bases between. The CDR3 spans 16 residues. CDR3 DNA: TGTGCCAGCAGTCACAACCGGGAGCTAGGCACAGATACGCAGTATTTT. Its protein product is CASSHNRELGTDTQYF.

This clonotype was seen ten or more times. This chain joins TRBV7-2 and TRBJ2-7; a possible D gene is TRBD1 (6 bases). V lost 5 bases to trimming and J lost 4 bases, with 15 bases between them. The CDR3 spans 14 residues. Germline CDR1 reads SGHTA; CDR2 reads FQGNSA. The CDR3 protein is CASSLRGGAYEQYF. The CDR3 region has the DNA TGTGCCAGCAGCCTACGTGGGGGCGCGTACGAGCAGTACTTC.

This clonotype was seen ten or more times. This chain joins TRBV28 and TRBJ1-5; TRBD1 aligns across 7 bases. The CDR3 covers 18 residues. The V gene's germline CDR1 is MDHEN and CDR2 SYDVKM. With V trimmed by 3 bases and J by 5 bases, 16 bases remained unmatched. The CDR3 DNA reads TGTGCCAGCAGTTTGCTGACAGGGCTGGGCTCTTTGGATCAGCCCCAGCATTTT. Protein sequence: CASSLLTGLGSLDQPQHF.

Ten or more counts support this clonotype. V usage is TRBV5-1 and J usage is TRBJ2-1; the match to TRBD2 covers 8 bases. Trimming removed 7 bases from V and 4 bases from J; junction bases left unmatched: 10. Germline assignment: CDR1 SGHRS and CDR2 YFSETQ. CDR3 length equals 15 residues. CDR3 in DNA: TGCGCCAGCTGCCCAGTAGCGGGGTTTTACAATGAGCAGTTCTTC. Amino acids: CASCPVAGFYNEQFF. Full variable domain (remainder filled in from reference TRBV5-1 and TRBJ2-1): KAGVTQTPRYLIKTRGQQVTLSCSPISGHRSVSWYQQTPGQGLQFLFEYFSETQRNKGNFPGRFSGRQFSNSRSEMNVSTLELGDSALYLCASCPVAGFYNEQFFGPGTRLTVL.

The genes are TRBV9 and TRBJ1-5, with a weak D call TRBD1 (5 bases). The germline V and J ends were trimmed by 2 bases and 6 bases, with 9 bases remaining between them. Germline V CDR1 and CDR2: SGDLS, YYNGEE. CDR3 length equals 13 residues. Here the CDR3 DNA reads TGTGCCAGCAGCGTGGGGCAGGCTCAGCCCCAGCATTTT. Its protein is CASSVGQAQPQHF. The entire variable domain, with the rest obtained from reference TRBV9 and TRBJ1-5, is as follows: DSGVTQTPKHLITATGQRVTLRCSPRSGDLSVYWYQQSLDQGLQFLIQYYNGEERAKGNILERFSAQQFPDLHSELNLSSLELGDSALYFCASSVGQAQPQHFGDGTRLSIL.

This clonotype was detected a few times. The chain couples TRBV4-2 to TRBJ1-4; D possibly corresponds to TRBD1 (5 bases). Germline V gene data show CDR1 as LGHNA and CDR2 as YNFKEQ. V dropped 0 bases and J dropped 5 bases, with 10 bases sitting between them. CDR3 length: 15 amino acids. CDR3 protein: CASSQDQGLNEKLFF. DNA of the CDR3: TGTGCCAGCAGCCAAGATCAGGGCCTCAATGAAAAACTGTTTTTT.

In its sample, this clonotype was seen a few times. This chain's CDR3 is CASSFITSGEAFF. CDR3 DNA: TGCGCCAGCAGCTTCATTACGTCGGGTGAAGCTTTCTTT. This chain uses TRBV5-1 with TRBJ1-1; the D is unclear. Germline loops: CDR1 SGHRS, CDR2 YFSETQ. V dropped 2 bases and J dropped 7 bases, with 12 bases sitting between them. The CDR3 extends over 13 amino acids.